Below, 20 T cell receptor beta chains from the same sample are listed, as sequenced in a study of blood T cell repertoires in COVID-19. Repertoires were generated with immunoSEQ multiplex PCR, while TCRdb's copy carries only in-frame clones and drops some. This table has under 150,000 clones, about 87% appearing once. The sequencing sample was made of peripheral blood. These receptors all come from a woman between 35 and 50 years old with acute or convalescent COVID-19.

The chain uses TRBV9 and TRBJ1-2; TRBD1 matches at 9 bases. Trimming removed 0 bases from V and 4 bases from J; junction bases left unmatched: 1. The CDR3 is 14 residues long. Per the germline V gene, CDR1 is SGDLS and CDR2 is YYNGEE. The CDR3 DNA sequence: TGTGCCAGCAGCGTAGGACAGGGGGTCTATGGCTACACCTTC. This translates into CASSVGQGVYGYTF.

V and J are TRBV7-3 and TRBJ1-1; no definite D call. With 2 bases removed from V and 0 bases from J, the gap between germline ends came to 13 bases. This CDR3 region has 16 residues. Germline lookup yields CDR1 SGHTA and CDR2 FQGTGA. The CDR3 is CASSLGGEGLNTEAFF. DNA for the CDR3: TGTGCCAGCAGCTTAGGTGGGGAGGGTCTGAACACTGAAGCTTTCTTT.

This clone was detected a few times. This chain uses TRBV18 with TRBJ2-7; TRBD1 agrees at 10 bases. J gave up 1 base and V 6 bases, and 6 bases lay outside the gene matches. This CDR3 is built from 15 residues. Germline CDR1 reads KGHSH; CDR2 reads LQKENI. CDR3 region: CASSLGTGASYEQYF. The CDR3 nucleotides read TGTGCCAGCTCCCTTGGGACAGGGGCTTCCTACGAGCAGTACTTC. The entire variable domain, with the rest obtained from reference TRBV18 and TRBJ2-7, is as follows: NAGVMQNPRHLVRRRGQEARLRCSPMKGHSHVYWYRQLPEEGLKFMVYLQKENIIDESGMPKERFSAEFPKEGPSILRIQQVVRGDSAAYFCASSLGTGASYEQYFGPGTRLTVT.

The chain is built from TRBV30 and TRBJ1-5; weak D call: TRBD1 (5 bases). Germline V gene lookup returns CDR1 GTSNPN and CDR2 SVGIG (reference sequence). CDR3 length equals 13 residues. V lost 3 bases and J 7 bases, leaving 13 bases between the germline ends. The CDR3 coding sequence is TGTGCCTGGAGCTCAGGGAGGTGGCAGCCCCAGCATTTT. It yields the protein CAWSSGRWQPQHF.

The chain links TRBV7-9 to TRBJ1-1; 7 bases map to TRBD1. With 7 bases clipped from V and 1 base from J, the junction kept 6 bases outside the gene matches. This CDR3 comprises 14 residues. Germline V CDR1 and CDR2: SEHNR, FQNEAQ (reference sequence). The CDR3 DNA reads as TGTGCCAGCACCCTACAGGGGTCGAACACTGAAGCTTTCTTT. Amino acid sequence: CASTLQGSNTEAFF.

The rearrangement uses TRBV6-2 or TRBV6-3 and TRBJ1-5; tentatively, D is TRBD1 (5 bases). V was shortened by 4 bases and J by 3 bases, with 10 bases between the two germline ends. The CDR3 loop spans 14 amino acids. The germline CDR1 and CDR2 sequences are MNHEY and SVGEGT. DNA for the CDR3: TGTGCCAGCAGTTTCCAGGGTTTCAATCAGCCCCAGCATTTT. This sequence encodes CASSFQGFNQPQHF.

This rearrangement joins TRBV18 to TRBJ1-3, with 8 bases fitting TRBD1. Germline assignment: CDR1 KGHSH and CDR2 LQKENI. V lost 3 bases to trimming and J lost 6 bases; unmatched junction nucleotides: 4. This CDR3 has 14 amino acids. CDR3 nucleotides: TGTGCCAGCTCACCCTCGACAGGGGCAAACACCATATATTTT. It specifies CASSPSTGANTIYF. The entire variable domain, with the rest obtained from reference TRBV18 and TRBJ1-3, is as follows: NAGVMQNPRHLVRRRGQEARLRCSPMKGHSHVYWYRQLPEEGLKFMVYLQKENIIDESGMPKERFSAEFPKEGPSILRIQQVVRGDSAAYFCASSPSTGANTIYFGEGSWLTVV.

The gene calls are TRBV24-1 and TRBJ2-5; 8 bases agree with TRBD2. The CDR3 is made up of 16 amino acids. The germline gives CDR1 KGHDR, CDR2 SFDVKD. Germline trimming cut 2 bases from V and 2 bases from J; bases unmatched to any gene: 6. CDR3 in DNA: TGTGCCACCAGTGATTCCGGGGGGGGGTTTCAAGAGACCCAGTACTTC. It specifies CATSDSGGGFQETQYF.

The chain is built from TRBV27 and TRBJ1-4; tentative D call: TRBD1 (5 bases). Germline V CDR1 and CDR2: MNHEY, SMNVEV (reference sequence). V was trimmed by 5 bases and J by 7 bases, leaving 14 bases between them. The CDR3 totals 14 residues. Here the CDR3 DNA reads TGTGCCAGCAGTGTCCAGGGAAGGGTTGAAAAACTGTTTTTT. This codes for CASSVQGRVEKLFF.

V is TRBV20-1 and J is TRBJ2-7; 8 nucleotides match TRBD1. The CDR3 consists of 11 residues. Germline V lookup: CDR1 DFQATT, CDR2 SNEGSKA (reference sequence). V was pared by 5 bases and J by 4 bases, with 1 base of the junction left unmatched. The CDR3 loop is CSAWDRYEQYF. For the CDR3, the DNA is TGCAGTGCTTGGGACAGGTACGAGCAGTACTTC.

The chain is built from TRBV7-6 and TRBJ1-1, with D perhaps matching TRBD1 (5 bases). The CDR3 totals 17 residues. The germline CDR1 and CDR2 sequences are SGHVS and FNYEAQ. V lost 0 bases and J lost 0, with 14 bases in between. CDR3 in amino acids: CASSLAKGAGMNTEAFF. DNA of the CDR3: TGTGCCAGCAGCTTAGCGAAAGGGGCGGGAATGAACACTGAAGCTTTCTTT.

This chain joins TRBV6-5 and TRBJ2-7; D is uncertain. Trimming pared 5 bases from V and 0 bases from J, leaving 8 bases between. The V gene's germline CDR1 is MNHEY and CDR2 SVGAGI. This CDR3 comprises 13 residues. CDR3 protein: CASSPTFSYEQYF. CDR3 bases: TGTGCCAGCAGTCCGACATTCTCCTACGAGCAGTACTTC.

Written as DNA, the CDR3 is TGCAGTGCTAGTCAACTAGCGGGACCGCTACAGGGGCAGTTCTTC. This translates into CSASQLAGPLQGQFF. The chain is built from TRBV20-1 and TRBJ2-1, with 10 nucleotides matching TRBD2. Per germline, CDR1 DFQATT and CDR2 SNEGSKA (reference sequence). After removal of 3 bases from V and 12 bases from J, the junction contained 14 bases not matched to a gene. CDR3 length: 15 residues.

The V call is TRBV7-2, the J call TRBJ2-1; TRBD2 matches at 7 bases. Germline CDR1 and CDR2: SGHTA and FQGNSA. This CDR3 spans 14 amino acids. Trimming at V came to 4 bases and at J to 8 bases, leaving 8 bases not matched to a gene. Written as DNA, the CDR3 is TGTGCCAGCAGCTCAGGAGGACTAGTCCATGAGCAGTTCTTC. Protein product: CASSSGGLVHEQFF.

The chain carries TRBV7-2 and TRBJ1-1, with D possibly being TRBD1 (5 bases). V was cut by 5 bases and J by 8 bases, with 18 bases left in between. This CDR3 is built from 14 residues. Germline V gene data show CDR1 as SGHTA and CDR2 as FQGNSA. CDR3 loop: CASSAPTRRGEAFF. The DNA for the CDR3 is TGTGCCAGCAGCGCACCAACCCGGAGGGGCGAAGCTTTCTTT.

The rearrangement uses TRBV19 and TRBJ2-5; 8 nucleotides agree with TRBD1. This CDR3 contains 15 residues. V shed 1 base and J 4 bases; nucleotides not matched to a gene: 5. From germline, CDR1 is LNHDA and CDR2 SQIVND (reference sequence). DNA of the CDR3: TGTGCCAGTAGTATAGCCACCGGACAGGGAGAGACCCAGTACTTC. Amino acid sequence: CASSIATGQGETQYF.

The chain uses TRBV4-1 and TRBJ2-3; D may be TRBD1 (6 bases). Looked up from germline, CDR1 is MGHRA and CDR2 is YSYEKL. The length of the CDR3 is 16 residues. V lost 0 bases and J lost 1, with 11 bases in between. The CDR3 here is CASSQDGQMRTDTQYF. CDR3 nucleotide sequence: TGCGCCAGCAGCCAAGATGGACAGATGCGCACAGATACGCAGTATTTT.

This rearrangement joins TRBV27 to TRBJ2-1; D remains ambiguous. This CDR3 has 13 residues. Trimming took 7 bases from V and 4 from J, leaving 11 bases between them. CDR1 and CDR2 (germline): MNHEY, SMNVEV (reference sequence). This CDR3 is CASKRPRYNEQFF. Here the CDR3 DNA reads TGTGCCAGCAAGCGTCCTCGATACAATGAGCAGTTCTTC.

The gene calls are TRBV6-5 and TRBJ2-3, with TRBD2 matching 7 bases. CDR1 and CDR2 (germline): MNHEY, SVGAGI. The CDR3 runs to 15 residues. The V gene end was trimmed by 0 bases and the J gene end by 6 bases; junction bases not matched to a gene: 6. The CDR3 sequence: CASSYSWSGVDTQYF. The CDR3 DNA reads TGTGCCAGCAGTTACTCATGGAGCGGGGTGGATACGCAGTATTTT.

J is TRBJ1-6 and V is TRBV6-6; 7 nucleotides match TRBD1. The V gene's germline CDR1 is MNHNY and CDR2 SVGAGI (reference sequence). Unmatched junction bases numbered 7, after V lost 7 bases and J lost 7 bases. The CDR3 is 14 amino acids. The CDR3, as DNA: TGTGCCAGCAATCCGACAGGGCGGAATTCACCCCTCCACTTT. As protein: CASNPTGRNSPLHF.